This T cell receptor (beta chain) came from a study of shared clonotypes between healthy human individuals. Study in general: Each donor's CD4 naive and CD4 memory cells filled three plates apiece, CD8 naive two, and CD8 memory one.

The V gene lost 0 bases and the J gene lost 3 bases, with 12 bases spanning the gap. From germline, CDR1 is MGHRA and CDR2 YSYEKL. This CDR3 spans 15 amino acids. CD45RO-negative CD8 cells positively selected for CCR7 made up the naive population, which excluded terminally differentiated effector memory CD45RA+ cells. Study donors comprised healthy, HIV-negative adults devoid of recent acute infection or vaccination. Researchers divided each subset's genomic DNA evenly across several immunoSEQ plates. Clones were read by immunoSEQ multiplex PCR, and TCRdb kept only the in-frame ones, dropping some. The data contain about 2 million clones, 85% to 95% of them singletons.

The sequenced sample consisted of naive CD8+ T cells sorted from blood. The chain carries TRBV4-1 and TRBJ2-7, with a tentative D call TRBD1 (5 bases). The TCR was taken from a man aged 18 to 35 in good health. CDR3 protein: CASSQEGASYYEQYF. The CDR3, as DNA: TGCGCCAGCAGCCAAGAAGGGGCCTCATACTACGAGCAGTACTTC.